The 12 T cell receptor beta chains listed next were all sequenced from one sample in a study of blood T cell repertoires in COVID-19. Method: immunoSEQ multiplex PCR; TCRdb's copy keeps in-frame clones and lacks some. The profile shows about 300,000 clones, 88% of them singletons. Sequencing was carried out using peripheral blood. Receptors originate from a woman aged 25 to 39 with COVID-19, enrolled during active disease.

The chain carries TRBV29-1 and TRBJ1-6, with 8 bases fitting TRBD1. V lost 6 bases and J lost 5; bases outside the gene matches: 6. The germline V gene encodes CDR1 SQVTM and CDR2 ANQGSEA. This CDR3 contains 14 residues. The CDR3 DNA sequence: TGCAGCGTGGATTGGGACAGGCATAATTCACCCCTCCACTTT. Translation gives CSVDWDRHNSPLHF. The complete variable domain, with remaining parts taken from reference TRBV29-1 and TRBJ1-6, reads SAVISQKPSRDICQRGTSLTIQCQVDSQVTMMFWYRQQPGQSLTLIATANQGSEATYESGFVIDKFPISRPNLTFSTLTVSNMSPEDSSIYLCSVDWDRHNSPLHFGNGTRLTVT.

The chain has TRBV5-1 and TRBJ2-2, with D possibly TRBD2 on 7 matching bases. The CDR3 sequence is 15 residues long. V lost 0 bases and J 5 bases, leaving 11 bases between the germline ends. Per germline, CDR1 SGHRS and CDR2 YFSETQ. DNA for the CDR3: TGCGCCAGCAGCTTGGGCGGGGGCCGTACCGGGGAGCTGTTTTTT. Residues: CASSLGGGRTGELFF.

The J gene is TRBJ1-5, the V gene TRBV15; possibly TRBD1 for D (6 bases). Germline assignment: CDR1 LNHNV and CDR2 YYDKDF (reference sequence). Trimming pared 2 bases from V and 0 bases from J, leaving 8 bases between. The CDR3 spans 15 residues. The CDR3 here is CATSRQGNSNQPQHF. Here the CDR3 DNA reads TGTGCCACCAGCAGACAGGGGAATAGCAATCAGCCCCAGCATTTT. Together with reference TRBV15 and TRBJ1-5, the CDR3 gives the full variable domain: DAMVIQNPRYQVTQFGKPVTLSCSQTLNHNVMYWYQQKSSQAPKLLFHYYDKDFNNEADTPDNFQSRRPNTSFCFLDIRSPGLGDTAMYLCATSRQGNSNQPQHFGDGTRLSIL.

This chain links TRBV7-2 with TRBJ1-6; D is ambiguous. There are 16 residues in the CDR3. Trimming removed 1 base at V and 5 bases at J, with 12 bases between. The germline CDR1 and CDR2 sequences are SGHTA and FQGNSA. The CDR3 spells CASSLESNGDNSPLHF. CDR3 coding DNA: TGTGCCAGCAGCTTAGAGTCGAATGGAGATAATTCACCCCTCCACTTT.

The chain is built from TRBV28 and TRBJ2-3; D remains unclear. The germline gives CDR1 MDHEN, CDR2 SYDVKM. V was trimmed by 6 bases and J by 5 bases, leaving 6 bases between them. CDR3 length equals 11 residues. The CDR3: CASSPKDTQYF. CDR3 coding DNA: TGTGCCAGCAGCCCAAAAGATACGCAGTATTTT.

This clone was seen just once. The CDR3 bases are TGTGCCAGTAATTCACAGGACAGGGAGGGTGGCTACACCTTC. Its protein product is CASNSQDREGGYTF. This sequence joins TRBV19 and TRBJ1-2, with 8 bases identical to TRBD1. Germline V lookup: CDR1 LNHDA, CDR2 SQIVND (reference sequence). The CDR3 runs to 14 residues. V dropped 7 bases and J dropped 7; count of bases not matched to a gene: 11.

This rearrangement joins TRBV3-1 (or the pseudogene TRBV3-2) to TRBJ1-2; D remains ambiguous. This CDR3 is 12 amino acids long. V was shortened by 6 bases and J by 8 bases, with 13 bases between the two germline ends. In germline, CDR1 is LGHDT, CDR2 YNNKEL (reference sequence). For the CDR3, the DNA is TGTGCCAGCAGTATGACTTCGGCGGGCTACACCTTC. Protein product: CASSMTSAGYTF.

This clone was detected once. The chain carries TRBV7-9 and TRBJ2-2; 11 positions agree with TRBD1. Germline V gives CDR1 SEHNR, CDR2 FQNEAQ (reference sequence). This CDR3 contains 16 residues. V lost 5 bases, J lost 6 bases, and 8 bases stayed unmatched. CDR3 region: CASSPGTGGWAGELFF. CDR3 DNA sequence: TGTGCCAGCAGCCCCGGGACAGGGGGTTGGGCCGGGGAGCTGTTTTTT.

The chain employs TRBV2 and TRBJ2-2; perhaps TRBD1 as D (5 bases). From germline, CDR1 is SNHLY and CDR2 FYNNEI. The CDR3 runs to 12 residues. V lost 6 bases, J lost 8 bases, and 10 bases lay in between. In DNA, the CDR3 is TGTGCCAGCAGCAGGGTGTCAGGGGAGCTGTTTTTT. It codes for CASSRVSGELFF.

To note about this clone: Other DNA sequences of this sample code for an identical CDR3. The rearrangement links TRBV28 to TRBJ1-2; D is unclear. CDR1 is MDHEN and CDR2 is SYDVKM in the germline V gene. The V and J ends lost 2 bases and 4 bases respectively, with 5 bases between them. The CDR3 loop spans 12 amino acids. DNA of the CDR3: TGTGCCAGCAGTTTAGTCAGCTATGGCTACACCTTC. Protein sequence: CASSLVSYGYTF.

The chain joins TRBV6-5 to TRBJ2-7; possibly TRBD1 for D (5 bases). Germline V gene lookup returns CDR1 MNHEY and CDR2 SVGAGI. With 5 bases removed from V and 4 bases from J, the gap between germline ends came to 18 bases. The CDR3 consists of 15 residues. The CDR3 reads CASSPRRDGLYEQYF. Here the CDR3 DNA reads TGTGCCAGCAGTCCCCGCAGGGATGGGCTTTACGAGCAGTACTTC.

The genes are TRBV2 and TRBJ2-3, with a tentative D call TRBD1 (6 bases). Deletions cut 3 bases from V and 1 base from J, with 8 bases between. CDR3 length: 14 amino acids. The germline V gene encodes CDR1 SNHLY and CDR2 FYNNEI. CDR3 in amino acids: CASSEDRGTDTQYF. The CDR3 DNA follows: TGTGCCAGCAGTGAGGACAGAGGCACAGATACGCAGTATTTT. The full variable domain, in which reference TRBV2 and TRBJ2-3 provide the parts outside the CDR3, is EPEVTQTPSHQVTQMGQEVILRCVPISNHLYFYWYRQILGQKVEFLVSFYNNEISEKSEIFDDQFSVERPDGSNFTLKIRSTKLEDSAMYFCASSEDRGTDTQYFGPGTRLTVL.